What follows are 6 T cell receptor beta chains derived from one specimen sequenced in a study of Ad26.COV2.S vaccination and SARS-CoV-2 variants. TCRdb's table, derived via immunoSEQ multiplex PCR, lists solely in-frame clones and lacks some. The data hold about 380,000 clones, with 83% observed a single time. Treatment reported: some 19 received Ad26.COV2.S at low or high dose, single or two shots; about 5 received placebo; per-sample allocation not given. Day 63 following the first vaccine or placebo injection was when the samples were taken. Sequencing was performed on peripheral blood, taken in a trial of Ad26.COV2.S vaccine versus placebo. These TCRs come from a person aged 18-60 years who received the Ad26.COV2.S COVID-19 vaccine or a placebo.

The chain has TRBV12-3 or TRBV12-4 and TRBJ2-1, with TRBD2 matching over 7 bases. The junction had 8 bases not matched to a gene; V was cut back by 7 bases and J by 8 bases. The CDR3 runs 13 residues. CDR3 protein: CASKWGGRDEQFF. The CDR3 DNA sequence: TGTGCCAGCAAATGGGGGGGTAGGGATGAGCAGTTCTTC.

The genes are TRBV9 and TRBJ1-3; TRBD1 aligns across 11 bases. Per the germline V gene, CDR1 is SGDLS and CDR2 is YYNGEE. The CDR3 length is 18 residues. Germline trimming cut 4 bases from V and 0 bases from J; bases unmatched to any gene: 9. In DNA, the CDR3 is TGTGCCAGCAGCATAAACCGGGACAGGGGGGACTCTGGAAACACCATATATTTT. Its protein product is CASSINRDRGDSGNTIYF.

V and J are TRBV6-4 and TRBJ2-5; D is uncertain. This CDR3 spans 11 amino acids. In germline, CDR1 is MRHNA, CDR2 SNTAGT. The V gene lost 6 bases and the J gene lost 3 bases, with 5 bases spanning the gap. The chain's CDR3 is CASRGKETQYF. In DNA form, the CDR3 reads TGTGCCAGCAGGGGAAAAGAGACCCAGTACTTC.

The chain links TRBV5-6 to TRBJ1-2; TRBD1 matches 7 bases. This CDR3 comprises 14 residues. The germline gives CDR1 SGHDT, CDR2 YYEEEE. The junction had 7 bases not matched to a gene; V was cut back by 7 bases and J by 1 base. CDR3: CASVDREVNYGYTF. CDR3 DNA sequence: TGTGCCAGCGTCGACAGGGAGGTTAACTATGGCTACACCTTC.

This clone was seen a handful of times. V usage is TRBV7-3 and J usage is TRBJ1-2; weak D call: TRBD1 (6 bases). Trimming stripped 2 bases from V and 7 bases from J, with 11 bases between. Germline V gene lookup returns CDR1 SGHTA and CDR2 FQGTGA. CDR3 length: 13 amino acids. As DNA, the CDR3 is TGTGCCAGCAGCTTACGTCCCAGGGGTGGCTACACCTTC. Amino acid sequence: CASSLRPRGGYTF.

The chain joins TRBV6-6 to TRBJ1-4; TRBD1 might be the D (5 bases). Germline CDR1 reads MNHNY; CDR2 reads SVGAGI (reference sequence). V was pared by 6 bases and J by 7 bases, with 12 bases between. This CDR3 is built from 13 residues. In DNA form, the CDR3 reads TGTGCCAGCAGGACAGCATACGGTGAAAAACTGTTTTTT. This gives the protein CASRTAYGEKLFF.